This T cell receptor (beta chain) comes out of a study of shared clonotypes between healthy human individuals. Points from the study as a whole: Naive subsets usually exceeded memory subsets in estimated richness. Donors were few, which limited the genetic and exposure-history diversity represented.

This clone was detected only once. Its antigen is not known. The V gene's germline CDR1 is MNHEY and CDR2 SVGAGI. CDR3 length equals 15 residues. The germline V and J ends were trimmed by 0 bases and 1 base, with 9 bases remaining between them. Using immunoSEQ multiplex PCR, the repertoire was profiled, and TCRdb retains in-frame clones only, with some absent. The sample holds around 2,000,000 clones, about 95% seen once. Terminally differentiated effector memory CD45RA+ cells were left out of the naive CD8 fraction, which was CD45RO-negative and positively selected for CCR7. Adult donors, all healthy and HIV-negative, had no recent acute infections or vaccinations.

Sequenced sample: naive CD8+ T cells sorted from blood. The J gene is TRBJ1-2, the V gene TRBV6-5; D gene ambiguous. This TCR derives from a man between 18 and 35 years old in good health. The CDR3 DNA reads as TGTGCCAGCAGTTACTCGGACTCCCATAACTATGGCTACACCTTC. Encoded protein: CASSYSDSHNYGYTF.